This TCR beta chain is drawn from a study of PD-L1 blockade in urothelial cancer. Study details: It was at 3 weeks (second dose) and 6 weeks after treatment start that blood was analyzed. T cells numbered a median of approximately 140,000 in the blood samples. Points from the study as a whole: Below-median pretreatment blood TCR clonality was associated with improved progression-free and overall survival.

A word on this clone: Its target is unknown.

This table comes from immunoSEQ multiplex PCR, and its TCRdb copy is limited to in-frame clones, with some not included. This table has roughly 40,000 clones, 88% appearing once. As to time point: pretreatment peripheral blood. Trimming took 2 bases from V and 0 from J, leaving 8 bases between them. In germline, CDR1 is SGDLS, CDR2 YYNGEE. CDR3 length equals 15 residues. This specimen consisted of PBMCs, obtained around atezolizumab (anti-PD-L1) treatment. This chain uses TRBV9 with TRBJ2-2; D not certain. This sequence was found in a donor at least 40 years old with urothelial cancer. The chain's CDR3 is CASSVAVANTGELFF. The CDR3, as DNA: TGTGCCAGCAGCGTGGCGGTCGCGAACACCGGGGAGCTGTTTTTT.